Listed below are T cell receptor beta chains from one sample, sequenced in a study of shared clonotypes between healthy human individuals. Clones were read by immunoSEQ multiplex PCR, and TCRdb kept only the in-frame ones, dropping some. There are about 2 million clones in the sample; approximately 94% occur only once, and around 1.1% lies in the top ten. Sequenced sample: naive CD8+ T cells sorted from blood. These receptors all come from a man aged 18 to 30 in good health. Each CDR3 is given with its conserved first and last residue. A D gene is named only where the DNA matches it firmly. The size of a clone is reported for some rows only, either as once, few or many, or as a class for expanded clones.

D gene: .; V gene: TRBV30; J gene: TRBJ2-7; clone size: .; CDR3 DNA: TGTGCCTGGAACGGTGAGGGCGACGAGCAGTACTTC; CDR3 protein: CAWNGEGDEQYF
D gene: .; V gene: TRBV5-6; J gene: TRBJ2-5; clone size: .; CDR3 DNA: TGTGCCAGCAGCTTAGGCAGTCAAGAGACCCAGTACTTC; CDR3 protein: CASSLGSQETQYF
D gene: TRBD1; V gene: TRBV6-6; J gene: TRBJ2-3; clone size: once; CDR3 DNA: TGTGCCAGCAGTTACGCTGGACAGGGAGGCGCAGATACGCAGTATTTT; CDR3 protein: CASSYAGQGGADTQYF
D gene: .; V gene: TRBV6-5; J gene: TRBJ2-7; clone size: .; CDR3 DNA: TGTGCCAGCAGTTACGCGGAGGCCCGAGGGGAGCAGTACTTC; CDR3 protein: CASSYAEARGEQYF
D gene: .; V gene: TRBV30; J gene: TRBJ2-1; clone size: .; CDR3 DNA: TGTGCCTGGAGTGTGGGGGGTTCCAATGAGCAGTTCTTC; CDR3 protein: CAWSVGGSNEQFF
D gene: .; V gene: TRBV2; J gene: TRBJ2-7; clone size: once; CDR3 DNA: TGTGCCAGCAGTCCCCTTAGGCTCTCCGATCCCTCCTACGAGCAGTACTTC; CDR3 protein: CASSPLRLSDPSYEQYF
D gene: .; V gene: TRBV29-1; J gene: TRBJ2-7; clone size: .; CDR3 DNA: TGCAGCGTTGAAAACGACTCCTACGAGCAGTACTTC; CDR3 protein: CSVENDSYEQYF
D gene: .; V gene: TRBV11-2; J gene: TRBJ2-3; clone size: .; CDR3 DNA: TGTGCCAGCAGCTTAGGAGCGGCTAGCACAGATACGCAGTATTTT; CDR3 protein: CASSLGAASTDTQYF
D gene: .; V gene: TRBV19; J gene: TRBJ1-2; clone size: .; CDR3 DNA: TGTGCCAGTAGTTCGTGGACAGCGTATGGCTACACCTTC; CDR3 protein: CASSSWTAYGYTF
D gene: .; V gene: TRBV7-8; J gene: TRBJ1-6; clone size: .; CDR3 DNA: TGTGCCAGCAGCTTTTACCGGGACCTACTCGCGTCGGATAATTCACCCCTCCACTTT; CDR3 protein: CASSFYRDLLASDNSPLHF
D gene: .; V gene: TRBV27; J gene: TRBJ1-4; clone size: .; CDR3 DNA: TGTGCCAGCAGTTTATCGGGTGAAAAACTGTTTTTT; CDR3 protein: CASSLSGEKLFF
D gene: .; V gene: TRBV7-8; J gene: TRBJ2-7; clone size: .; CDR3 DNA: TGTGCCAGCAGCTTAGGTTCCACCTACGAGCAGTACTTC; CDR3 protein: CASSLGSTYEQYF
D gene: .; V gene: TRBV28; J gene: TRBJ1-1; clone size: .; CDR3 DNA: TGTGCCAGCACCCTGGCTGTGGGATGGGCTGAAGCTTTCTTT; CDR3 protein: CASTLAVGWAEAFF
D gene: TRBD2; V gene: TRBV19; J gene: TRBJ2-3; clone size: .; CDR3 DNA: TGTGCCAGTAGTCCCTATGGCCAGCGGGAGGGCCCAGATACGCAGTATTTT; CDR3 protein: CASSPYGQREGPDTQYF
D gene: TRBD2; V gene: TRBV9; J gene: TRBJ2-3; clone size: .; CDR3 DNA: TGTGCCAGCAGCTCGGGACTAGCGGGGGCAGATACGCAGTATTTT; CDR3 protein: CASSSGLAGADTQYF
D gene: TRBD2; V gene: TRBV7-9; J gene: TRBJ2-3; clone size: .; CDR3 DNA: TGTGCCAGCAGCTCCTTACTAGCGGGAGTTCTAGATACGCAGTATTTT; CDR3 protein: CASSSLLAGVLDTQYF
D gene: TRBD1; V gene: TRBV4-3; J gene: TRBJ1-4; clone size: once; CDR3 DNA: TGCGCCAGCAGCCAAGAGTATCCACGACAGGGGGCGAATGAAAAACTGTTTTTT; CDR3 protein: CASSQEYPRQGANEKLFF
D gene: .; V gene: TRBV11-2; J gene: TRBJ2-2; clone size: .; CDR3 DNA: TGTGCCAGCAGCGTGAACTTCGGTGGGGAGCTGTTTTTT; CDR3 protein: CASSVNFGGELFF
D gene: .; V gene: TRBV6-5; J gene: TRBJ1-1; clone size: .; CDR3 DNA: TGTGCCAGCAGCCAGGGGCTGGGGAACACTGAAGCTTTCTTT; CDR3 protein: CASSQGLGNTEAFF
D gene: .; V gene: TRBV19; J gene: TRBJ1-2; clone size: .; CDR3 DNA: TGTGCCAGTAGTACTGGATATGGCTACACCTTC; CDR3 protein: CASSTGYGYTF
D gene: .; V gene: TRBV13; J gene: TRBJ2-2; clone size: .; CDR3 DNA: TGTGCCAGCATCTCACGGGCCGGGGAGCTGTTTTTT; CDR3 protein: CASISRAGELFF
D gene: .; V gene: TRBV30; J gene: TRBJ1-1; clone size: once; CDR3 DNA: TGTGCCTGGAGTGACCCGGGGTACTTGAACACTGAAGCTTTCTTT; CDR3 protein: CAWSDPGYLNTEAFF
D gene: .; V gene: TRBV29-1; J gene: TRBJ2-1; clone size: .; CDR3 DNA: TGCAGCCCCTGGGACTCGAACAACAATGAGCAGTTCTTC; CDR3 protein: CSPWDSNNNEQFF
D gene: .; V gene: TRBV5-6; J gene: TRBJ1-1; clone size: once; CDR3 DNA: TGTGCCAGCGGATCAGATTCCCAGATGAACACTGAAGCTTTCTTT; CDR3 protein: CASGSDSQMNTEAFF
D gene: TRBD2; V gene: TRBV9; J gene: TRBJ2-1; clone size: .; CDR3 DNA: TGTGCCAGCAGCGTCGCAGTGGGACTAGTATCGAATGAGCAGTTCTTC; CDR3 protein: CASSVAVGLVSNEQFF
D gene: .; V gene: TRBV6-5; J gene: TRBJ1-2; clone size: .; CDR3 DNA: TGTGCCAGCAGTTACTCAGAGGGGATAGGCTACACCTTC; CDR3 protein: CASSYSEGIGYTF
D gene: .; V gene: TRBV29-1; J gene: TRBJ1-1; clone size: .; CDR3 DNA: TGCAGCGTGCCGGGCACTGAAGCTTTCTTT; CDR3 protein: CSVPGTEAFF
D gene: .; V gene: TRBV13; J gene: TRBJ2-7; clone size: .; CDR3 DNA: TGTGCCAGCAGCCCCTCAGTCTTCGAAGAGCAGTACTTC; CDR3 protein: CASSPSVFEEQYF
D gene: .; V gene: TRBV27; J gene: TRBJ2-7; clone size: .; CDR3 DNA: TGTGCCAGCAGCCCTCTTGACCCTCTGGCCTACGAGCAGTACTTC; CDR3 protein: CASSPLDPLAYEQYF
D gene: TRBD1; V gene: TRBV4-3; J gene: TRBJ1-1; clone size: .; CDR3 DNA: TGCGCCAGCAGCCCTGCTGTCACAGGGGCGAACACTGAAGCTTTCTTT; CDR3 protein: CASSPAVTGANTEAFF
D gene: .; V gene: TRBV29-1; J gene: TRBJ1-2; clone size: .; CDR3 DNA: TGCAGCGACCACGGGCCCTATGGCTACACCTTC; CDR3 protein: CSDHGPYGYTF
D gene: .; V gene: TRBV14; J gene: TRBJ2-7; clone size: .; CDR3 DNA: TGTGCCAGCAGCCAAGCTCCCCCCTGGCAGGGGACCTATGAGCAGTACTTC; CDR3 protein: CASSQAPPWQGTYEQYF
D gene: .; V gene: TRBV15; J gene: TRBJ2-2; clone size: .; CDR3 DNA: TGTGCCACCAGCAGAGTCAATCGCGGGGCCGTCAGTCGGACCGGGGAGCTGTTTTTT; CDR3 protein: CATSRVNRGAVSRTGELFF
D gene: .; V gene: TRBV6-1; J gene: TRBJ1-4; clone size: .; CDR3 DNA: TGTGCCAGCAAACGCAGGGAGATAGATGAAAAACTGTTTTTT; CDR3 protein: CASKRREIDEKLFF
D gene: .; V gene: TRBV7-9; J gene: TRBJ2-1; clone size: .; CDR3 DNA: TGTGCCAGCAGCTTAGCGCTGGCTAAAGTCACCCATGAGCAGTTCTTC; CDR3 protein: CASSLALAKVTHEQFF
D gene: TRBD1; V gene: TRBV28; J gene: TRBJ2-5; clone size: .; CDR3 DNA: TGTGCCAGCAGTTTCGGGACAGGCCGACAAGAGACCCAGTACTTC; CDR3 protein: CASSFGTGRQETQYF
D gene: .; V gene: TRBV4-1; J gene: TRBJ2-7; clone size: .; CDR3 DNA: TGCGCCAGCAGCCATATTGGACAGACCTCCTACGAGCAGTACTTC; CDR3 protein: CASSHIGQTSYEQYF
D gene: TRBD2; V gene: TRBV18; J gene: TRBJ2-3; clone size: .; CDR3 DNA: TGTGCCAGCTCACCACCGGGACTAGCGGAAGACACAGATACGCAGTATTTT; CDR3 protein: CASSPPGLAEDTDTQYF
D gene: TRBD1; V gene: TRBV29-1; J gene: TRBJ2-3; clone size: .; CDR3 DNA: TGCAGCGCCCACAGGGTGACAGGGGGGAGCACAGATACGCAGTATTTT; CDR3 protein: CSAHRVTGGSTDTQYF
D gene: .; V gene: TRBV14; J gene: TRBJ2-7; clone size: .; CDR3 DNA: TGTGCCAGCAGCCAAAACACTCAGGGGTCCTACGAGCAGTACTTC; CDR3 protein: CASSQNTQGSYEQYF
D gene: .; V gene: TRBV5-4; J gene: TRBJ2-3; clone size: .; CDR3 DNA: TGTGCCAGCAGCTACCGGACTCGTTCTAGCACAGATACGCAGTATTTT; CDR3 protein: CASSYRTRSSTDTQYF
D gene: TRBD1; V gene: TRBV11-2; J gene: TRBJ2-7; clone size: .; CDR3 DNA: TGTGCCACCGGGACAGGACCCTACGAGCAGTACTTC; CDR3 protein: CATGTGPYEQYF
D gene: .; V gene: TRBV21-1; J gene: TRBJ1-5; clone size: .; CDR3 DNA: TGTGCCAGCAGCAAAGTCTTAGAACAACTAAATCAGCCCCAGCATTTT; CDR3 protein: CASSKVLEQLNQPQHF
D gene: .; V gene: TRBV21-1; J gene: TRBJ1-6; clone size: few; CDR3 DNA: TGTGCCAGCAACAACACTAGGAGGGGAAAAGGGTCACCCCTCCACTTT; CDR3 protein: CASNNTRRGKGSPLHF
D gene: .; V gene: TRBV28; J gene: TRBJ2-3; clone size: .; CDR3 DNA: TGTGCCAGCAGTGCTAACACAGGCACAGATACGCAGTATTTT; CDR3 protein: CASSANTGTDTQYF
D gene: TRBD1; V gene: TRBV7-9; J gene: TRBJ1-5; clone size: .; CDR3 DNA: TGTGCCAGCAGCCTGGGACAGGGTGTTAAGCCCCAGCATTTT; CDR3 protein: CASSLGQGVKPQHF